The TCR beta chain described here comes from a study of shared clonotypes between healthy human individuals (dated by TCRdb to about 2020). Regarding the study in general: The cohort included three men and two women between 18 and 49 years of age. The study deeply sequenced blood TCR repertoires of several healthy adults to estimate repertoire size and the extent of clonotype sharing between individuals. Different laboratories and diverse techniques were used to prepare libraries and sequence TCR repertoires, to increase sequencing depth and limit assay-specific biases. Per donor, leukapheresis produced somewhere between about 0.8 and 9 billion PBMCs.

Broad study findings and their caveats: Pairwise subsampling led to the expectation that sequencing depth would affect the degree of clonotype sharing among donors. Because the study included a small number of donors, the genetic and exposure-history diversity represented was limited. Only blood was sampled, and tissue TCR repertoires likely differ from those in blood.

This clone was detected ten times or more. Its antigen is unknown. Base qualities are not provided; no much larger clone lies one nucleotide away. Healthy HIV-negative adults with no recently reported acute infections or vaccinations were included as donors. Every donor was a Caucasian adult residing in Nashville, Tennessee, USA. For unsorted samples, tens of millions of PBMCs were counted and genomic DNA was extracted with the QIAamp DNA Blood Mini kit. Blood was collected by leukapheresis, and PBMCs were isolated by Ficoll-Histopaque density gradient centrifugation and then cryopreserved in liquid nitrogen vapor phase. From cysteine to phenylalanine, the CDR3 is 15 amino acids long. Of all the DNA, just the CDR3 is kept, 45 bases in frame from base 1. A distance of 13 bases separates the germline ends of V and J, which lose 6 bases and 2 bases respectively. The germline V gene provides CDR1 MNHNS and CDR2 SASEGT.

Using the deep immunoSEQ assay, TCR CDR3 regions were amplified from genomic DNA by multiplex PCR. Extracted genomic DNA from each cell subset was distributed evenly across all wells of several immunoSEQ 96-well plates, and each plate was treated as a replicate. For unsorted PBMC, about 0.3 ug genomic DNA, equal to 30,000 or so T cell genomes, was loaded into each replicate PCR. Ten immunoSEQ deep assay plates were used to sequence unsorted PBMC genomic DNA. The purified libraries were quantified using a Qubit 3.0 fluorometer, sized with a Bioanalyzer 2100, and then quantified again using the KAPA Library Quantification kit. Every immunoSEQ 96-well plate was sequenced on a dedicated single-read 150-cycle Illumina NextSeq 550 flow cell. Turning to the authors' computational methods: Because only junctional sequences without quality scores were contained in the immunoSEQ output, filtering matching that applied to full-length reads could not be performed. To assign V/J genes and CDR3, sequences were annotated using PyIR, a Python wrapper for IgBLAST v1.9, with IMGT germline references. Reads were filtered out if the reads had weak V/J assignments (E-value above 1e-6), no CDR3, stop codons, out-of-frame junctions, or ambiguous translated residues. V3J clonotypes were defined as sequences sharing an identical inferred V gene, J gene, and CDR3 amino acid sequence. The percentage overlap between two repertoires was calculated by dividing the number of shared unique clonotypes by the size of the smaller repertoire. Repertoire richness was assessed with RTK rarefaction, the Chao1 estimator, and Recon v2.1 estimates of unobserved clonotypes. Not all clones reach the TCRdb copy of this immuneACCESS table, which keeps in-frame sequences only. Checked studies attribute under half of the gap to unresolved V genes and leave the rest unexplained. V, J and clone size are those of that table, while D and trimming were read from the DNA. For this sample there are about 480,000 clones; approximately 79% appear just once. About 12% of the sample is taken by the ten largest.

The receptor's source is a middle-aged woman in good health. Some clones in this sample may be carry-over from other donors' samples. In this chain, TRBV6-1 is recombined with TRBJ2-2; the D call is tentative, TRBD1 or TRBD2, as each matches 6 bases. Sequenced input: PBMCs. The bases are TGTGCCAGCAGCGCGGAGGGGGACAACACCGGGGAGCTGTTTTTT. Its translation is CASSAEGDNTGELFF.